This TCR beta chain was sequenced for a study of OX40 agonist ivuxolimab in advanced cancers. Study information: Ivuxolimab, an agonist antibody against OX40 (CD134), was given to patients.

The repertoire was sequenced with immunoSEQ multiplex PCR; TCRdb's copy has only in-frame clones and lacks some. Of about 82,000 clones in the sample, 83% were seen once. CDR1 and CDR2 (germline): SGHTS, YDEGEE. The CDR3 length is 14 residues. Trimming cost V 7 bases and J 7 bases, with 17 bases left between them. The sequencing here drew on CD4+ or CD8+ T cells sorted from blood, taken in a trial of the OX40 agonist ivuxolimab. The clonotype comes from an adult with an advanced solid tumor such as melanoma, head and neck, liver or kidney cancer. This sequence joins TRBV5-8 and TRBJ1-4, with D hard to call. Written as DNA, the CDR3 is TGTGCCAGCGGAACACAACTGTATGGTGAAAAACTGTTTTTT. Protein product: CASGTQLYGEKLFF.